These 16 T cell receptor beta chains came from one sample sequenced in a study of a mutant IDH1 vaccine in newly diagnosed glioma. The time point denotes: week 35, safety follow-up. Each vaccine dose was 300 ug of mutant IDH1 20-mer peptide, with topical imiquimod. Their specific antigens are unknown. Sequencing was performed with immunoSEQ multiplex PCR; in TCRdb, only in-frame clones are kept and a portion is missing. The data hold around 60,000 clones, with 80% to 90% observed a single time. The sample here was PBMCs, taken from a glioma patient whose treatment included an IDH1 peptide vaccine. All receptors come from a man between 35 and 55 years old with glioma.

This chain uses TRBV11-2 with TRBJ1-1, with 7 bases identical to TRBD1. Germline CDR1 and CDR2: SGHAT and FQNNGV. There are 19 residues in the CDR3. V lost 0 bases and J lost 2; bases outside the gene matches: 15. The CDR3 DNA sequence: TGTGCCAGCAGCTTAGAGGGTGCTGAGGGGGCTAGGGTTAACACTGAAGCTTTCTTT. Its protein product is CASSLEGAEGARVNTEAFF.

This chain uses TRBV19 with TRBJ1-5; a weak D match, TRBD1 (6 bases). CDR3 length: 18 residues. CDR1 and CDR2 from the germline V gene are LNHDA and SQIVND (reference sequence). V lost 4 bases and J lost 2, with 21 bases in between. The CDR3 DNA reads TGTGCCAGTAGTAAAGCAAGCAATACAGGGTCTGGCAATCAGCCCCAGCATTTT. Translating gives CASSKASNTGSGNQPQHF.

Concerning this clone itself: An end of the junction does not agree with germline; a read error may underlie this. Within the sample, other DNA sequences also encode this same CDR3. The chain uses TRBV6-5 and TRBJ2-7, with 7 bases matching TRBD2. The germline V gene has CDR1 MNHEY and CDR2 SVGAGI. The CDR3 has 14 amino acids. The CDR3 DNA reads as TGTGCCAGTAGTTACGGCGGGGGTACCTACGAGCAGTACTTC. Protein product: CASSYGGGTYEQYF.

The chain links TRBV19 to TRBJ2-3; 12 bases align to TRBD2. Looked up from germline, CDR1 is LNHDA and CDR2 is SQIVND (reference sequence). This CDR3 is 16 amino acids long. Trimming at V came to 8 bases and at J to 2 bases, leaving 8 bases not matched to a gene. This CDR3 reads CASSTPSGGATDTQYF. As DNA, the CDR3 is TGTGCCAGTTCGACCCCTAGCGGGGGGGCCACAGATACGCAGTATTTT.

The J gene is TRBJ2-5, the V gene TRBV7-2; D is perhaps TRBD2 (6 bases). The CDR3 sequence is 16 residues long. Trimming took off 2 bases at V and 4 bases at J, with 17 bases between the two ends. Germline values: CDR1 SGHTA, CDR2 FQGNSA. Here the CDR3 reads CASSLRDGLSGETQYF. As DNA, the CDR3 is TGTGCCAGCAGCTTACGAGACGGACTAAGCGGAGAGACCCAGTACTTC.

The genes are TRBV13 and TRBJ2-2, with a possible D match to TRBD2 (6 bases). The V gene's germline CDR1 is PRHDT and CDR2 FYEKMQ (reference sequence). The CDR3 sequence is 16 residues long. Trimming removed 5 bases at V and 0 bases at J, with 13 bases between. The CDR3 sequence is CASSDGRGTNTGELFF. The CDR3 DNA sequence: TGTGCCAGCAGCGACGGACGGGGGACGAACACCGGGGAGCTGTTTTTT.

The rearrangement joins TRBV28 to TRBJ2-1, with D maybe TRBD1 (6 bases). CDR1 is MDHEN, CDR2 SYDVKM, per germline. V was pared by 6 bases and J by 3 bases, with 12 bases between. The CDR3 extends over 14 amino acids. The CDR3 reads CASRQRGGYNEQFF. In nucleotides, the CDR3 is TGTGCCAGCAGACAGAGAGGGGGCTACAATGAGCAGTTCTTC.

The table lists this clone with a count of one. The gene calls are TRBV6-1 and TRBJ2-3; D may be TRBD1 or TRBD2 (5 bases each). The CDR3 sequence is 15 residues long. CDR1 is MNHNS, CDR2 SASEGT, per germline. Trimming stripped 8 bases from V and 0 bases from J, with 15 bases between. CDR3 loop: CASGRDGRSTDTQYF. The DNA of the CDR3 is TGTGCCAGCGGACGGGACGGCCGGAGCACAGATACGCAGTATTTT.

CDR3 coding DNA: TGCGCCAGCAGCCAAGATTGGGCGCCTAGCGGATACAATGAGCAGTTCTTC. Its translation: CASSQDWAPSGYNEQFF. The V call is TRBV4-3, the J call TRBJ2-1; TRBD2 agrees at 7 bases. Germline values: CDR1 LGHNA, CDR2 YSLEER. Trimming took 0 bases from V and 4 from J; bases not matched to a gene: 9. This CDR3 spans 17 amino acids.

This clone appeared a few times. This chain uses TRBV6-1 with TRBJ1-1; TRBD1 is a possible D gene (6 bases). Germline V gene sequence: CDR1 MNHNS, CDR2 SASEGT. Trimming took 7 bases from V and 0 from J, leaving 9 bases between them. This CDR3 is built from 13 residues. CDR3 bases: TGTGCCAGCAACAGGGCCTTGAACACTGAAGCTTTCTTT. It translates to CASNRALNTEAFF.

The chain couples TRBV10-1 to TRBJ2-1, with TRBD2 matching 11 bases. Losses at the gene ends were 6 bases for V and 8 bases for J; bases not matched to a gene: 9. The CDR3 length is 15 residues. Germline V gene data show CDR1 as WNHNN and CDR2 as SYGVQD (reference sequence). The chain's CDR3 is CASRMRGLADHEQFF. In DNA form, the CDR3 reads TGCGCCAGCAGAATGAGGGGACTAGCGGACCATGAGCAGTTCTTC.

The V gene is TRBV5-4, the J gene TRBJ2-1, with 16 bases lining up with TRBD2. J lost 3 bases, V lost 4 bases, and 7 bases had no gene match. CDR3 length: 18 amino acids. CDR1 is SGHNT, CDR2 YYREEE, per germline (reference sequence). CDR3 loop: CASSRGTSGRGFYNEQFF. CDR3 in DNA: TGTGCCAGCAGCCGTGGGACTAGCGGGAGGGGATTCTACAATGAGCAGTTCTTC.

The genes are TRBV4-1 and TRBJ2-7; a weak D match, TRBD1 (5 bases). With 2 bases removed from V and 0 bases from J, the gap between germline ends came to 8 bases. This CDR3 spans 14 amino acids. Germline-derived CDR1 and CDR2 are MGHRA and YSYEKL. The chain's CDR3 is CASSQNQGSYEQYF. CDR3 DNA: TGCGCCAGCAGCCAAAATCAGGGCTCCTACGAGCAGTACTTC.

The CDR3 here is CASHLAETQYF. CDR3 DNA sequence: TGTGCCAGCCACCTAGCGGAGACCCAGTACTTC. This rearrangement joins TRBV27 to TRBJ2-5; maybe TRBD2 (6 bases). Per germline, CDR1 MNHEY and CDR2 SMNVEV (reference sequence). V shed 8 bases and J shed 5 bases, with 9 bases lying between them. CDR3 length: 11 amino acids.

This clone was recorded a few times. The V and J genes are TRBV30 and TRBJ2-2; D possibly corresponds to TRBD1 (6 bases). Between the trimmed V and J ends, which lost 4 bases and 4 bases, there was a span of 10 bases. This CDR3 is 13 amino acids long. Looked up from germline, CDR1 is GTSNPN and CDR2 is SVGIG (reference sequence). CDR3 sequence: CAWTQGFTGELFF. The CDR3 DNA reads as TGTGCCTGGACACAGGGTTTCACCGGGGAGCTGTTTTTT.

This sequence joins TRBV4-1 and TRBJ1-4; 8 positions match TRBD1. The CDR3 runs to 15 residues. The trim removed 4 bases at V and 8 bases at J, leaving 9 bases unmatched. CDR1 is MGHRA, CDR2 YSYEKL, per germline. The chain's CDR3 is CASSLQWTGKEKLFF. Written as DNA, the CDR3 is TGCGCCAGCAGCCTCCAGTGGACAGGGAAAGAAAAACTGTTTTTT.